This T cell receptor (beta chain) stems from a study of response to subunit inactivated influenza vaccine. Broader study findings: The authors suggested that few new T cells are recruited per seasonal influenza vaccination.

V was clipped by 3 bases and J by 7 bases, with 16 bases between them. This CDR3 contains 13 residues. Germline values: CDR1 DFQATT, CDR2 SNEGSKA (reference sequence). As regards this clonotype: Its antigen is unidentified.

TCRdb reanalysed the RT-PCR reads using MiXCR and keeps one entry per CDR3 protein. The table lists hundreds of thousands of distinct CDR3 sequences, around 25% of them singletons, with about 1.9% in the top ten. The specimen comprised CD4+ T cells sorted from PBMCs, sampled roughly 5 days after vaccination. The chain carries TRBV20-1 and TRBJ2-7; perhaps TRBD1 as D (6 bases). The TCR sequence derives from a man aged 50 to 60 who received an inactivated influenza vaccine. This chain's CDR3 is CSARNRVPGEQYF. CDR3 in DNA: TGCAGTGCTAGGAACAGGGTCCCTGGGGAGCAGTACTTC.